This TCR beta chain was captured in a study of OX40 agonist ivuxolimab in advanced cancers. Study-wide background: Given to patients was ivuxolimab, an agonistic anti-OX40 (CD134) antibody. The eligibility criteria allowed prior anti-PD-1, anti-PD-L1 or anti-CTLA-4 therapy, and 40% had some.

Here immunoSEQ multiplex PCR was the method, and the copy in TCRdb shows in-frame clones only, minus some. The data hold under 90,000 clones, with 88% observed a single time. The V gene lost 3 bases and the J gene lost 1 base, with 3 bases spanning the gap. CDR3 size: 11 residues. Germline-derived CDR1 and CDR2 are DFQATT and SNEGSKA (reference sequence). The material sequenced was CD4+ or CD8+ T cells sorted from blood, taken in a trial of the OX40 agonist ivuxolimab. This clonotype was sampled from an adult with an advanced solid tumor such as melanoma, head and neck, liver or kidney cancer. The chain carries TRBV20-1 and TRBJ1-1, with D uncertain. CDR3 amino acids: CSASPNTEAFF. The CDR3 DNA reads TGCAGTGCTAGCCCGAACACTGAAGCTTTCTTT.